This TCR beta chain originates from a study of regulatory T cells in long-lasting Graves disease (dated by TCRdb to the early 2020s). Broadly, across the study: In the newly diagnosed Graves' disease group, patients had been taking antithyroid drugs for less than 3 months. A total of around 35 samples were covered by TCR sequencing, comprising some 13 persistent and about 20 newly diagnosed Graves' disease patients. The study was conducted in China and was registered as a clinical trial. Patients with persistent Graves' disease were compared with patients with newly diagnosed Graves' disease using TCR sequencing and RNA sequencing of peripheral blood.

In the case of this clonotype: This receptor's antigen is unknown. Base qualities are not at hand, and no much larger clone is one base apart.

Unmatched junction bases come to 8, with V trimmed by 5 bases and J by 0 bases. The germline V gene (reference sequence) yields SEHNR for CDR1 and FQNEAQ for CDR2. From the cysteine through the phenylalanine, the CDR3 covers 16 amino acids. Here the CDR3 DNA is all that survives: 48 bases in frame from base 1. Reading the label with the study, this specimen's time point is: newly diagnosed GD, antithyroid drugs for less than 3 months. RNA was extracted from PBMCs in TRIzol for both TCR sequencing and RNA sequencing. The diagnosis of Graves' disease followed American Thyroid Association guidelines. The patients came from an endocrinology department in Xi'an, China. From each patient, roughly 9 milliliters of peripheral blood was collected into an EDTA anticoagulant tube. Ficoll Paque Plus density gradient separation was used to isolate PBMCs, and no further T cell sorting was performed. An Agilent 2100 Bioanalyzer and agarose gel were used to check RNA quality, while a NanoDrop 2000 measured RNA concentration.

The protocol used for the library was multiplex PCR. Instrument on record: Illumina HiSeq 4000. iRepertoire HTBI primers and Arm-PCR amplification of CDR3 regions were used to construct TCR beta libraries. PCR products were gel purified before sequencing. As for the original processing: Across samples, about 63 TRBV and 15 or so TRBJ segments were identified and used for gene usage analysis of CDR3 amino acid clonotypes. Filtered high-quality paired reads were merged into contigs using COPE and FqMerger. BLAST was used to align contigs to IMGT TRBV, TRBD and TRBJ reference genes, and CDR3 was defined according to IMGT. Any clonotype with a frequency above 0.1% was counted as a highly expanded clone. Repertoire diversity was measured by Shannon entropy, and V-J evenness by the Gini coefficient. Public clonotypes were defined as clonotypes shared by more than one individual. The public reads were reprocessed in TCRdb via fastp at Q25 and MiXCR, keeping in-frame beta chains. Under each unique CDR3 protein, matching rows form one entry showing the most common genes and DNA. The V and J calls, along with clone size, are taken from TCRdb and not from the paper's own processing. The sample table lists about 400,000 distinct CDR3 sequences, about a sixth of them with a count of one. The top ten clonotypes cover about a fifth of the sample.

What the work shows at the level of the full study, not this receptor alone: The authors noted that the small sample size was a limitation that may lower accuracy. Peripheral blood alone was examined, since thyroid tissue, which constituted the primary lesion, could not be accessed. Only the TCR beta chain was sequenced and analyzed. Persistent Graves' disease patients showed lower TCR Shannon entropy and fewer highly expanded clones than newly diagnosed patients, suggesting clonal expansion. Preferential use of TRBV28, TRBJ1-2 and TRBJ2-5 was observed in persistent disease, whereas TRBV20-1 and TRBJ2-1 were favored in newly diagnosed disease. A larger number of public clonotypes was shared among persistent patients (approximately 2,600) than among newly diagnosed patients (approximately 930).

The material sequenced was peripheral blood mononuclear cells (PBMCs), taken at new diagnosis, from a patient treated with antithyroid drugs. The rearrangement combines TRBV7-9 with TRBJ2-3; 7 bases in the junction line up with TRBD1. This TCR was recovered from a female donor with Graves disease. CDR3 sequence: CASSQSTGPSTDTQYF. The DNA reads TGTGCCAGCAGCCAGTCGACAGGGCCTAGCACAGATACGCAGTATTTT.